The rows below give T cell receptor beta chains drawn from one sample of a study of regulatory T cells in long-lasting Graves disease. One entry per CDR3 protein, called by TCRdb with MiXCR from the multiplex PCR reads. The profile shows about 450,000 distinct CDR3 sequences, around 24% of them singletons. This material consisted of peripheral blood mononuclear cells (PBMCs), taken when the disease was refractory, from a patient treated with antithyroid drugs. These TCRs come from a female donor with Graves disease. Each CDR3 is given with its conserved first and last residue. The D gene is left open where the match is weak. The listing skips clone size in some rows; elsewhere it reads once, few, many or a size class.

NA	TRBV7-9	NA	TRBJ1-1	CASSPNLGAMDTEAFF	TGTGCCAGCAGCCCTAATTTAGGGGCTATGGACACTGAAGCTTTCTTT
NA	TRBV12-5	NA	TRBJ2-5	CASGDPPETQYF	TGTGCTAGTGGTGACCCCCCAGAGACCCAGTACTTC
few	TRBV29-1	NA	TRBJ1-5	CSAGDRGNQPQHF	TGCAGCGCGGGGGACCGGGGAAATCAGCCCCAGCATTTT
NA	TRBV5-1	NA	TRBJ1-5	CATREFPSASNQPQHF	TGCGCCACAAGGGAATTTCCGTCCGCTAGCAATCAGCCCCAGCATTTT
NA	TRBV30	NA	TRBJ2-7	CAWSWPGISYEQYF	TGTGCCTGGAGCTGGCCTGGGATCTCCTACGAGCAGTACTTC
NA	TRBV19	NA	TRBJ2-2	CASSIRGGTGELFF	TGTGCCAGTAGTATACGGGGCGGAACCGGGGAGCTGTTTTTT
many	TRBV28	NA	TRBJ1-4	CASSHGVPGALGHEKLFF	TGTGCCAGCAGCCACGGCGTACCCGGCGCCTTAGGGCATGAAAAACTGTTTTTT
NA	TRBV29-1	TRBD1	TRBJ2-5	CSHRDRVETQYF	TGCAGCCACAGGGACAGGGTAGAGACCCAGTACTTC
few	TRBV6-1	TRBD1	TRBJ1-2	CASRGTATNYGYTF	TGTGCCAGCAGGGGGACAGCTACTAACTATGGCTACACCTTC
few	TRBV7-2	TRBD2	TRBJ2-7	CASSPGGFPGLAGLSSYEQYF	TGTGCCAGCAGCCCCGGAGGATTTCCGGGACTAGCGGGGTTAAGCTCCTACGAGCAGTACTTC
NA	TRBV7-9	NA	TRBJ1-5	CASSLDFGQGKYSNQPQHF	TGTGCCAGCAGCTTAGACTTCGGGCAGGGGAAGTATAGCAATCAGCCCCAGCATTTT
NA	TRBV12-3/TRBV12-4	NA	TRBJ1-1	CASSRGGGILTEAFF	TGTGCCAGCAGCCGAGGGGGGGGCATACTAACTGAAGCTTTCTTT
NA	TRBV30	NA	TRBJ2-2	CAWRKGNTGELFF	TGTGCCTGGAGAAAAGGGAACACCGGGGAGCTGTTTTTT
many	TRBV2	TRBD1	TRBJ1-4	CASSGDSLGLLFF	TGTGCCAGCAGCGGGGACAGCTTAGGATTACTGTTTTTT
NA	TRBV3-1	TRBD1	TRBJ1-6	CASSQFTGTGVSPLHF	TGTGCCAGCAGCCAATTCACTGGGACAGGGGTGTCACCCCTCCACTTT
many	TRBV24-1	TRBD1	TRBJ1-2	CATSDGTVGYTF	TGTGCCACCAGTGATGGGACAGTCGGCTACACCTTC
many	TRBV12-3/TRBV12-4	NA	TRBJ2-5	CASSLGGVQETQYF	TGTGCCAGCAGTTTAGGGGGGGTCCAAGAGACCCAGTACTTC
NA	TRBV2	NA	TRBJ2-3	CASSGELTDTQYF	TGTGCCAGCAGTGGCGAGCTCACAGATACGCAGTATTTT
many	TRBV6-5	TRBD2	TRBJ2-7	CASSYRDYTYEQYF	TGTGCCAGCAGTTACCGGGACTATACCTACGAGCAGTACTTC
NA	TRBV6-9	TRBD2	TRBJ2-3	CASSYPGTSGTTGDTQYF	TGTGCCAGCAGTTACCCAGGGACTAGCGGGACCACGGGCGATACGCAGTATTTT
NA	TRBV5-4	NA	TRBJ2-4	CASSLRPNGGYF	TGTGCCAGCAGCTTGCGGCCCAATGGGGGGTACTTC
NA	TRBV6-1	NA	TRBJ2-4	CASSVQTGGDIQYF	TGTGCCAGCAGTGTCCAAACAGGGGGGGACATTCAGTACTTC
few	TRBV19	TRBD1	TRBJ1-5	CASTLDRDHQPQHF	TGTGCCAGTACTCTGGACAGGGACCATCAGCCCCAGCATTTT
few	TRBV5-1	NA	TRBJ2-3	CASSLSADTQYF	TGCGCCAGCAGCTTGTCCGCCGATACGCAGTATTTT
NA	TRBV19	NA	TRBJ1-1	CASTQAMHTEAFF	TGTGCCAGTACGCAGGCCATGCACACTGAAGCTTTCTTT
NA	TRBV10-3	NA	TRBJ2-7	CAISDLGDEQYF	TGTGCCATCAGTGATCTAGGGGACGAGCAGTACTTC
NA	TRBV3-1	NA	TRBJ1-2	CASSQGTQRYGYTF	TGTGCCAGCAGCCAAGGCACCCAGAGATATGGCTACACCTTC
once	TRBV20-1	TRBD1	TRBJ2-2	CSASGTGGDGGELFF	TGCAGTGCTTCCGGGACAGGGGGCGATGGCGGGGAGCTGTTTTTT
few	TRBV3-1	TRBD2	TRBJ2-7	CASSAQRDPHEQYF	TGTGCCAGCAGCGCTCAGCGGGACCCCCACGAGCAGTACTTC
few	TRBV29-1	NA	TRBJ1-4	CSVDGRDF	TGCAGCGTCGACGGGAGAGATTTT
many	TRBV12-3/TRBV12-4	TRBD1	TRBJ2-2	CASMGQQNTGELFF	TGTGCCAGTATGGGACAGCAAAACACCGGGGAGCTGTTTTTT
many	TRBV2	NA	TRBJ1-4	CASRETVPEKLFF	TGTGCCAGCAGGGAGACAGTACCTGAAAAACTGTTTTTT
many	TRBV28	NA	TRBJ1-2	CASSFLTDDLNGYTF	TGTGCCAGCAGTTTCTTGACGGATGATCTTAATGGCTACACCTTC
NA	TRBV6-1	NA	TRBJ2-7	CASRNAGTQTYEQYF	TGTGCCAGCAGAAACGCGGGGACTCAGACCTACGAGCAGTACTTC
NA	TRBV28	NA	TRBJ2-3	CASSFWGTDTDTQYF	TGTGCCAGCAGTTTCTGGGGAACAGACACAGATACGCAGTATTTT
many	TRBV20-1	TRBD2	TRBJ2-7	CSAAGLAAREGSYEQYF	TGCAGTGCTGCGGGACTAGCGGCTCGCGAAGGCTCCTACGAGCAGTACTTC
many	TRBV12-3/TRBV12-4	NA	TRBJ2-2	CASNQGANTGELFF	TGTGCCAGCAACCAGGGAGCCAACACCGGGGAGCTGTTTTTT
NA	TRBV2	TRBD1	TRBJ1-6	CASSSGGGHKNSPLHF	TGTGCCAGCAGTTCAGGGGGGGGACATAAAAATTCACCCCTCCACTTT
few	TRBV5-1	NA	TRBJ2-2	CASSLGSSLNTGELFF	TGCGCCAGCAGCTTGGGTAGCAGCCTCAACACCGGGGAGCTGTTTTTT
many	TRBV28	NA	TRBJ1-1	CASSYASGSTLASFEAFF	TGTGCCAGCAGTTACGCTTCGGGGTCAACTCTCGCAAGTTTTGAAGCTTTCTTT
many	TRBV28	NA	TRBJ1-1	CASRRTNTEAFF	TGTGCCAGCAGACGAACAAACACTGAAGCTTTCTTT
many	TRBV5-1	TRBD1	TRBJ1-1	CASRAGQKNTEAFF	TGCGCCAGCAGAGCGGGACAGAAGAACACTGAAGCTTTCTTT
NA	TRBV7-2	NA	TRBJ1-3	CASSLAGTHSGNTIYF	TGTGCCAGCAGCTTAGCCGGCACTCACTCTGGAAACACCATATATTTT
NA	TRBV7-9	TRBD2	TRBJ2-2	CASSSSVTGGPFTGELFF	TGTGCCAGCAGCTCCTCGGTAACGGGAGGTCCTTTCACCGGGGAGCTGTTTTTT
few	TRBV27	NA	TRBJ2-7	CASSLASNRLHEQYF	TGTGCCAGCAGTTTAGCCTCGAACAGACTCCACGAGCAGTACTTC
few	TRBV28	NA	TRBJ2-7	CASSLDTAGYEQYF	TGTGCCAGCAGTTTAGATACGGCGGGCTACGAGCAGTACTTC
many	TRBV7-2	NA	TRBJ1-2	CASSLDSLNLYGYTF	TGTGCCAGCAGCTTAGACAGTTTAAACCTTTATGGCTACACCTTC
NA	TRBV29-1	TRBD1	TRBJ2-7	CSVLAGTGAVQYF	TGCAGCGTTTTGGCCGGGACAGGGGCCGTGCAGTACTTC
many	TRBV7-2	NA	TRBJ2-2	CASSSPKGTLNTGELFF	TGTGCCAGCAGCTCGCCGAAAGGGACACTGAACACCGGGGAGCTGTTTTTT
few	TRBV6-1	TRBD1	TRBJ2-7	CASSESDRAFYEQYF	TGTGCCAGCAGTGAATCGGACAGGGCTTTCTACGAGCAGTACTTC
NA	TRBV30	NA	TRBJ1-1	CAWSSRQVNAFF	TGTGCCTGGAGTTCGAGACAGGTAAACGCTTTCTTT
many	TRBV18	NA	TRBJ2-5	CASSLQAGSGGETQYF	TGTGCCAGCTCACTTCAGGCCGGGAGTGGTGGAGAGACCCAGTACTTC
many	TRBV12-3/TRBV12-4	NA	TRBJ2-5	CASSFRRETQYF	TGTGCCAGCAGTTTTCGAAGGGAGACCCAGTACTTC
once	TRBV20-1	TRBD2	TRBJ2-5	CSASGAGAGETQYF	TGCAGTGCTAGCGGCGCGGGAGCCGGAGAGACCCAGTACTTC
few	TRBV7-2	NA	TRBJ1-4	CASSEKGPMGSEKLFF	TGTGCCAGCAGCGAAAAAGGGCCAATGGGTAGTGAAAAACTGTTTTTT